The T cell receptor beta chain under discussion was sequenced for a study of blood T cell repertoires in COVID-19. This CDR3 has 15 residues. In germline, CDR1 is LNHDA, CDR2 SQIVND (reference sequence). Germline trimming cut 3 bases from V and 8 bases from J; bases unmatched to any gene: 9. The protocol was immunoSEQ multiplex PCR, while the TCRdb copy is restricted to in-frame clones and leaves out a portion. In the table there are approximately 350,000 clones, about 86% of which are singletons. Sequencing was done on a sample of peripheral blood. The rearrangement joins TRBV19 to TRBJ2-3; 9 bases map to TRBD2. The TCR comes from a woman in her fifties or sixties with COVID-19, enrolled during active disease. The CDR3 protein is CASSIATGGGGTQYF. CDR3 sequence (DNA): TGTGCCAGTAGTATCGCTACGGGCGGGGGGGGTACGCAGTATTTT. Full variable domain (missing parts from reference TRBV19 and TRBJ2-3): DGGITQSPKYLFRKEGQNVTLSCEQNLNHDAMYWYRQDPGQGLRLIYYSQIVNDFQKGDIAEGYSVSREKKESFPLTVTSAQKNPTAFYLCASSIATGGGGTQYFGPGTRLTVL.